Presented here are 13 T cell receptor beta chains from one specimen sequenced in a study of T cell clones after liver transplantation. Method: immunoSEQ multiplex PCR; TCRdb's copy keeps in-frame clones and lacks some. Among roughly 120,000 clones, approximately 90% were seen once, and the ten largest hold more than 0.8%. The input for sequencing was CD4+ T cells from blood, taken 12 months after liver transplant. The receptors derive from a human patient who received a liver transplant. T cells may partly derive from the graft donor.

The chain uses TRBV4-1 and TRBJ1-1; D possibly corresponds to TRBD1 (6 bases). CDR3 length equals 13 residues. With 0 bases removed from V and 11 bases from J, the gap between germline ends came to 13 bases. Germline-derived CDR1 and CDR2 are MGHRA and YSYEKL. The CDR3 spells CASSQDEYRAAFF. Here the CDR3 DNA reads TGCGCCAGCAGCCAAGATGAGTACAGGGCGGCTTTCTTT.

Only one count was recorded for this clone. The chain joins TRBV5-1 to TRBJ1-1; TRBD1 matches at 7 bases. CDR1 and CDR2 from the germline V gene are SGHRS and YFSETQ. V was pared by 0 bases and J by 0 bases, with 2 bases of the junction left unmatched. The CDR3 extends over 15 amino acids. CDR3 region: CASSLGGQMNTEAFF. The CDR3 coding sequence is TGCGCCAGCAGCTTGGGGGGACAGATGAACACTGAAGCTTTCTTT.

The CDR3 is CAWNFGGPSEQFF. The CDR3 coding sequence is TGTGCCTGGAACTTTGGGGGTCCCAGTGAGCAGTTCTTC. This chain links TRBV30 with TRBJ2-1, with D perhaps TRBD1 or TRBD2 (5 bases each). The V gene's germline CDR1 is GTSNPN and CDR2 SVGIG (reference sequence). This CDR3 region has 13 residues. Trimming pared 4 bases from V and 9 bases from J, leaving 16 bases between.

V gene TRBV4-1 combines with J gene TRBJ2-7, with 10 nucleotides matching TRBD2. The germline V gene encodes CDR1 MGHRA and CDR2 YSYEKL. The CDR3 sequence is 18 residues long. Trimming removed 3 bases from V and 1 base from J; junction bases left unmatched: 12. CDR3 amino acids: CASSQNPPTSGDSYEQYF. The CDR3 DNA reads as TGCGCCAGCAGCCAGAATCCACCCACTAGCGGGGATTCCTACGAGCAGTACTTC.

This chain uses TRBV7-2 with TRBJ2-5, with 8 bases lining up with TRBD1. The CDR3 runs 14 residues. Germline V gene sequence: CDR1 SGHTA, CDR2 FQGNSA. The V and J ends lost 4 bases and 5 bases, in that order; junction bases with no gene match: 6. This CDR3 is CASSSDRGRETQYF. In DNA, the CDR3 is TGTGCCAGCAGCTCCGACAGGGGAAGGGAGACCCAGTACTTC. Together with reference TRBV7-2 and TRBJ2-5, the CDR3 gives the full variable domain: GAGVSQSPSNKVTEKGKDVELRCDPISGHTALYWYRQSLGQGLEFLIYFQGNSAPDKSGLPSDRFSAERTGGSVSTLTIQRTQQEDSAVYLCASSSDRGRETQYFGPGTRLLVL.

CDR3 loop: CASSLLTGTGELFF. In DNA, the CDR3 is TGTGCCAGCAGTTTACTCACAGGGACCGGGGAGCTGTTTTTT. The chain uses TRBV27 and TRBJ2-2; TRBD1 is a possible D gene (6 bases). Germline V lookup: CDR1 MNHEY, CDR2 SMNVEV (reference sequence). V dropped 2 bases and J dropped 5 bases, with 9 bases sitting between them. The CDR3 loop spans 14 amino acids.

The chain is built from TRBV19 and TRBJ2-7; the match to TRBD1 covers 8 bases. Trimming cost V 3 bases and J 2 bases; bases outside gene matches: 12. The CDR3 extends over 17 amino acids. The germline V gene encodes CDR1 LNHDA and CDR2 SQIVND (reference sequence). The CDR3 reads CASSMDRVRRGTYEQYF. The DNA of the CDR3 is TGTGCCAGTAGTATGGACAGGGTGCGTCGGGGGACCTACGAGCAGTACTTC.

The CDR3 region is CASSETSKLQYF. The CDR3, as DNA: TGTGCCAGCAGTGAAACTAGCAAGCTGCAGTACTTC. The rearrangement uses TRBV2 and TRBJ2-7; weak D call: TRBD2 (6 bases). This CDR3 comprises 12 residues. CDR1 is SNHLY and CDR2 is FYNNEI in the germline V gene. V lost 2 bases and J lost 9, with 11 bases in between.

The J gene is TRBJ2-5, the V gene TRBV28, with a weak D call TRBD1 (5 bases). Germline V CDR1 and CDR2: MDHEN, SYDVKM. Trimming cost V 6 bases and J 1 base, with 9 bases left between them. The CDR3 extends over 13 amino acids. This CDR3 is CASSPGIQETQYF. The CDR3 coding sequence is TGTGCCAGCAGCCCAGGGATCCAAGAGACCCAGTACTTC.

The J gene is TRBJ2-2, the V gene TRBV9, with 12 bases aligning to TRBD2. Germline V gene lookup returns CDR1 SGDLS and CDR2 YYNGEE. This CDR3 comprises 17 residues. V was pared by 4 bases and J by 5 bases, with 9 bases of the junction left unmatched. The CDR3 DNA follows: TGTGCCAGCAGCCCTAGCGGGAGGGCCCTCGGGACCGGGGAGCTGTTTTTT. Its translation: CASSPSGRALGTGELFF.

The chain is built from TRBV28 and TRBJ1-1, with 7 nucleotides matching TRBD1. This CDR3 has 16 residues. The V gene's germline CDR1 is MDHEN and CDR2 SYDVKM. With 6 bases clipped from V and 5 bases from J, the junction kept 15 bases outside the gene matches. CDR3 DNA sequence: TGTGCCAGCAGCCCGAAGGGGGGACAGAAGGGGACTGAAGCTTTCTTT. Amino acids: CASSPKGGQKGTEAFF.

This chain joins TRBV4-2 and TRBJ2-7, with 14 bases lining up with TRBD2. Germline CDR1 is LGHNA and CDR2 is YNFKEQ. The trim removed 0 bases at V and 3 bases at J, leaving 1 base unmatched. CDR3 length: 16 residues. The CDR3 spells CASSQEGTSGSYEQYF. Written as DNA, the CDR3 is TGTGCCAGCAGCCAAGAAGGGACTAGCGGGAGCTACGAGCAGTACTTC.

The CDR3 nucleotides read TGTGCCAGCTCACCAACGGGAGAACAGGCGATCAACACTGAAGCTTTCTTT. It is translated as CASSPTGEQAINTEAFF. This chain uses TRBV18 with TRBJ1-1, with a weak D call TRBD1 (5 bases). V lost 2 bases, J lost 2 bases, and 18 bases lay in between. Germline lookup yields CDR1 KGHSH and CDR2 LQKENI. This CDR3 region has 17 residues. Full variable domain (rest looked up from reference TRBV18 and TRBJ1-1): NAGVMQNPRHLVRRRGQEARLRCSPMKGHSHVYWYRQLPEEGLKFMVYLQKENIIDESGMPKERFSAEFPKEGPSILRIQQVVRGDSAAYFCASSPTGEQAINTEAFFGQGTRLTVV.